A selection of T cell receptor beta chains follows, all from one sample in a study of high-grade serous ovarian cancer treatment subgroups. Assay used: immunoSEQ multiplex PCR; TCRdb lists only in-frame clones, some missing. Here the sample spans 35,000 to 45,000 clones, about four fifths being singletons. The sequencing input was tumor tissue. The receptors here all came from a human donor with high-grade serous ovarian cancer. Each CDR3 is given with its conserved first and last residue. D genes are given only for firm matches. Rows may omit the clone size; those that give it use once, few, many or a size class.

D gene,J gene,CDR3 length,clone size,V gene,CDR3 protein,CDR3 DNA
-,TRBJ2-7,10,-,TRBV14,CASGNYEQYF,TGTGCCAGCGGAAACTACGAGCAGTACTTC
-,TRBJ1-1,14,few,TRBV14,CATDRGAMNTEAFF,TGTGCCACCGATAGGGGGGCCATGAACACTGAAGCTTTCTTT
-,TRBJ2-7,14,-,TRBV28,CASSLPSTFYEQYF,TGTGCCAGCAGTCTACCATCTACCTTCTACGAGCAGTACTTC
-,TRBJ2-7,15,medium-sized,TRBV29-1,CSVEWGGHSPYEQYF,TGCAGCGTTGAATGGGGGGGCCATAGTCCCTACGAGCAGTACTTC
TRBD1,TRBJ2-7,14,-,TRBV27,CASSLTGQGVEQYF,TGTGCCAGCAGTTTAACGGGACAGGGGGTCGAGCAGTACTTC
-,TRBJ2-7,13,-,TRBV18,CASSQFSVHEQYF,TGTGCCAGCTCACAGTTTTCGGTCCACGAGCAGTACTTC
TRBD2,TRBJ2-7,17,-,TRBV12-5,CASGLTLSREAGYEQYF,TGTGCTAGTGGTTTGACCCTCTCGCGGGAGGCGGGATACGAGCAGTACTTC
TRBD1,TRBJ1-1,16,-,TRBV11-3,CASKGTGPTMNTEAFF,TGTGCCAGCAAGGGGACAGGACCAACGATGAACACTGAAGCTTTCTTT
TRBD1,TRBJ1-1,16,few,TRBV13,CASSLAERGPNTEAFF,TGTGCCAGCAGCTTAGCTGAAAGGGGGCCGAACACTGAAGCTTTCTTT
TRBD2,TRBJ2-1,16,-,TRBV10-3,CAISAGAGGGGDEQFF,TGTGCCATCAGTGCAGGAGCGGGAGGGGGGGGCGATGAGCAGTTCTTC
TRBD2,TRBJ2-1,16,-,TRBV6-6,CASSFPSGPTHNEQFF,TGTGCCAGCAGTTTCCCTAGCGGACCCACCCACAATGAGCAGTTCTTC
-,TRBJ2-7,16,-,TRBV5-4,CASSLAGLALDYEQYF,TGTGCCAGCAGCTTGGCCGGGCTTGCATTAGATTACGAGCAGTACTTC
-,TRBJ2-3,14,-,TRBV18,CASSFPPNSDTQYF,TGTGCCAGCTCCTTCCCCCCCAATTCAGATACGCAGTATTTT
-,TRBJ1-5,13,-,TRBV19,CASSYTSNQPQHF,TGTGCCAGTAGTTACACCAGCAATCAGCCCCAGCATTTT
-,TRBJ2-7,14,-,TRBV27,CASSLRTDHYEQYF,TGTGCCAGCAGTTTAAGGACAGACCACTACGAGCAGTACTTC
TRBD1,TRBJ2-2,16,-,TRBV18,CASSLRRTGPTGELFF,TGTGCCAGCTCCCTCAGACGGACAGGGCCCACCGGGGAGCTGTTTTTT
TRBD1,TRBJ2-7,15,-,TRBV28,CASSLYRGRAYEQYF,TGTGCCAGCAGCCTTTACAGGGGCCGAGCCTACGAGCAGTACTTC
-,TRBJ1-1,15,-,TRBV11-3,CASSVPGAASTEAFF,TGTGCCAGCAGTGTCCCCGGGGCGGCTAGTACTGAAGCTTTCTTT
-,TRBJ1-2,14,-,TRBV7-2,CASSFVPANYGYTF,TGTGCCAGCAGCTTTGTTCCAGCCAACTATGGCTACACCTTC
-,TRBJ2-2,12,-,TRBV5-8,CASSLSGGELFF,TGTGCCAGCAGCTTATCAGGGGGGGAGCTGTTTTTT
-,TRBJ1-3,14,-,TRBV30,CAWSGHSSGNTIYF,TGTGCCTGGAGTGGACACAGCTCTGGAAACACCATATATTTT
-,TRBJ2-5,11,-,TRBV28,CASSYMGAQYF,TGTGCCAGCAGTTACATGGGGGCCCAGTACTTC
-,TRBJ2-5,13,-,TRBV5-1,CASSSGGGETQYF,TGCGCCAGCAGTTCGGGAGGGGGCGAGACCCAGTACTTC
TRBD1,TRBJ2-7,16,-,TRBV27,CASSMDRRGGSYEQYF,TGTGCCAGCAGTATGGACAGGCGAGGGGGTTCCTACGAGCAGTACTTC
-,TRBJ1-2,14,-,TRBV7-3,CASTDKGGFQGYTF,TGTGCCAGCACCGACAAGGGGGGGTTTCAAGGCTACACCTTC
TRBD2,TRBJ2-1,15,-,TRBV19,CASSMYSGIAGEQFF,TGTGCCAGTAGTATGTATAGCGGGATTGCAGGTGAGCAGTTCTTC
TRBD1,TRBJ2-5,15,-,TRBV7-9,CASSLRAGGAETQYF,TGTGCCAGCAGCTTACGGGCAGGGGGAGCGGAGACCCAGTACTTC
-,TRBJ2-3,18,-,TRBV7-2,CASSSRGTLDAFTDTQYF,TGTGCCAGCAGCTCACGGGGAACCCTAGACGCCTTCACAGATACGCAGTATTTT
-,TRBJ1-5,16,few,TRBV9,CASSSTRRQPNQPQHF,TGTGCCAGCAGCTCCACCCGAAGACAGCCCAATCAGCCCCAGCATTTT
TRBD2,TRBJ2-3,15,-,TRBV28,CASRSLAGATDTQYF,TGTGCCAGCAGATCACTAGCGGGAGCAACAGATACGCAGTATTTT
-,TRBJ2-7,14,-,TRBV18,CASSLGGPTHEQYF,TGTGCCAGCTCCCTCGGGGGCCCAACCCACGAGCAGTACTTC
-,TRBJ2-7,14,medium-sized,TRBV6-6,CASSYSGGGGEQYF,TGTGCCAGCAGTTACTCGGGAGGGGGAGGCGAGCAGTACTTC
-,TRBJ1-2,14,-,TRBV10-3,CAISVGQGNYGYTF,TGTGCCATCAGTGTGGGCCAGGGGAACTATGGCTACACCTTC
-,TRBJ1-1,14,-,TRBV5-1,CASSALSRDTEAFF,TGCGCCAGCAGCGCCCTAAGTCGAGACACTGAAGCTTTCTTT
TRBD2,TRBJ2-1,18,-,TRBV9,CASSVEERGLAGVWEQFF,TGTGCCAGCAGCGTAGAGGAGAGGGGACTAGCGGGAGTCTGGGAGCAGTTCTTC
-,TRBJ2-7,15,-,TRBV4-3,CASSQEADLPYEQYF,TGCGCCAGCAGCCAAGAGGCGGACCTGCCCTACGAGCAGTACTTC
TRBD2,TRBJ2-1,18,-,TRBV7-2,CASSLLVAGGPRINEQFF,TGTGCCAGCAGCTTACTTGTCGCGGGAGGGCCGCGTATTAATGAGCAGTTCTTC
-,TRBJ2-7,14,-,TRBV4-1,CASSQDPDRYEQYF,TGCGCCAGCAGCCAAGACCCGGACCGCTACGAGCAGTACTTC
TRBD1,TRBJ1-5,15,-,TRBV28,CASIPGTEGFQPQHF,TGTGCCAGCATTCCCGGGACAGAGGGTTTTCAGCCCCAGCATTTT
-,TRBJ2-1,17,-,TRBV9,CASSYLGGAPSHNEQFF,TGTGCCAGCAGTTACTTGGGGGGGGCTCCTAGCCACAATGAGCAGTTCTTC
-,TRBJ2-4,14,-,TRBV7-2,CASNRGYGVDIQYF,TGTGCCAGCAACAGAGGGTACGGAGTGGACATTCAGTACTTC
-,TRBJ1-2,15,-,TRBV21-1,CASSKLVQLNYGYTF,TGTGCCAGCAGCAAGTTAGTACAGCTTAACTATGGCTACACCTTC
TRBD1,TRBJ2-7,18,-,TRBV28,CASSQPGQGALMSYEQYF,TGTGCCAGCAGTCAGCCGGGACAGGGGGCATTGATGTCCTACGAGCAGTACTTC
-,TRBJ2-6,19,-,TRBV4-1,CASSQEILGRASGANVLTF,TGCGCCAGCAGCCAAGAAATTTTAGGGCGGGCCTCTGGGGCCAACGTCCTGACTTTC
-,TRBJ1-3,14,-,TRBV5-1,CASSFGDLGNTIYF,TGCGCCAGCAGCTTTGGAGATCTCGGAAACACCATATATTTT
-,TRBJ2-5,16,-,TRBV4-1,CASSQVGGRGQETQYF,TGCGCCAGCAGCCAAGTGGGGGGAAGGGGCCAAGAGACCCAGTACTTC
-,TRBJ2-7,14,-,TRBV5-1,CASSPAGQSYEQYF,TGCGCCAGCAGCCCGGCGGGACAGTCCTACGAGCAGTACTTC
-,TRBJ2-7,13,-,TRBV7-2,CASSLAGLYEQYF,TGTGCCAGCAGCTTAGCGGGCCTCTACGAGCAGTACTTC
TRBD2,TRBJ2-3,14,few,TRBV29-1,CSNTLAGRTDTQYF,TGCAGCAATACTTTAGCGGGACGCACAGATACGCAGTATTTT
-,TRBJ2-4,15,-,TRBV14,CASSQEGRAKNIQYF,TGTGCCAGCAGCCAAGAAGGGAGAGCCAAAAACATTCAGTACTTC
TRBD2,TRBJ2-1,14,-,TRBV29-1,CSAEKRDSYNEQFF,TGCAGCGCTGAAAAGCGGGATAGCTACAATGAGCAGTTCTTC
TRBD1,TRBJ1-1,13,-,TRBV29-1,CSFDRAANTEAFF,TGCAGCTTTGACAGGGCGGCGAACACTGAAGCTTTCTTT
-,TRBJ1-1,15,-,TRBV4-1,CASSQGMGTGAEAFF,TGCGCCAGCAGCCAAGGAATGGGGACCGGGGCTGAAGCTTTCTTT
-,TRBJ1-4,15,few,TRBV18,CASSPPGGTNEKLFF,TGTGCCAGCTCACCACCGGGGGGAACTAATGAAAAACTGTTTTTT
-,TRBJ2-6,15,once,TRBV7-9,CASSHPGSGANVLTF,TGTGCCAGCAGCCATCCAGGGAGTGGGGCCAACGTCCTGACTTTC